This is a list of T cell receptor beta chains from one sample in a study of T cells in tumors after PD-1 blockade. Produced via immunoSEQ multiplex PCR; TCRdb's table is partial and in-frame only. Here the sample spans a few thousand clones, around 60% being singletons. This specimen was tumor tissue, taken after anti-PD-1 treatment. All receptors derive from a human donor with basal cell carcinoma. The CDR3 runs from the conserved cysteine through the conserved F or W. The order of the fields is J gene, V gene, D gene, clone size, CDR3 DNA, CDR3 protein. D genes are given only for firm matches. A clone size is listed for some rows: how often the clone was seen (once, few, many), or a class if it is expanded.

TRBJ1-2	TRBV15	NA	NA	TGTGCCACCAGCAGAAGGACGACCGGCTATGGCTACACCTTC	CATSRRTTGYGYTF
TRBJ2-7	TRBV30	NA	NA	TGTGCCTGGAGTGTACCAGGGATTCACTACGAGCAGTACTTC	CAWSVPGIHYEQYF
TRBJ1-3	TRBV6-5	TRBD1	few	TGTGCCAGCAAGGGACACGGGACAGGAAGAAACACCATATATTTT	CASKGHGTGRNTIYF
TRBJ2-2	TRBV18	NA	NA	TGTGCCAGCTCACCTGAAGCGGTTCAGAAGAACACCGGGGAGCTGTTTTTT	CASSPEAVQKNTGELFF
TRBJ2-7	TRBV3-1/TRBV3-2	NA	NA	TGTGCCAGCAGCCAAGGCGTAGAAGAGCAGTACTTC	CASSQGVEEQYF
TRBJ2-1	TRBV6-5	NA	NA	TGTGCCAGCACCGAGAGGAATGAGCAGTTCTTC	CASTERNEQFF
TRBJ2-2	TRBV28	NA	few	TGTGCCAGCAGTTTGCATGTCCAGCCCGGGGAGCTGTTTTTT	CASSLHVQPGELFF
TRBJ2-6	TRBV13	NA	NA	TGTGCCAGCAGCTTAGAGGCTGGGGCCAACGTCCTGACTTTC	CASSLEAGANVLTF
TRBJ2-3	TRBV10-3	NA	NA	TGTGCCATCAGTGGGGGTGCGGGGGCGGTTGTCACAGATACGCAGTATTTT	CAISGGAGAVVTDTQYF
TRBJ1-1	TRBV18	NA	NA	TGTGCCAGCTCACCCCGGAGGGAGGGGACTGAAGCTTTCTTT	CASSPRREGTEAFF
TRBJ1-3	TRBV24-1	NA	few	TGTGCCACCAGTGATTCAGGGTTTGGAAACACCATATATTTT	CATSDSGFGNTIYF
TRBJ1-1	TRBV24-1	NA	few	TGTGCCACCAGTGATTTGGACACTGAAGCTTTCTTT	CATSDLDTEAFF
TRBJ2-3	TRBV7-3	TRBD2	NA	TGTGCCAGCAGCTCGCGGGCGGGGCGGGGGTACACAGATACGCAGTATTTT	CASSSRAGRGYTDTQYF
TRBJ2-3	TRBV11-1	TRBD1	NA	TGTGCCAGCAGCAGGGGGACAGGATACACAGATACGCAGTATTTT	CASSRGTGYTDTQYF
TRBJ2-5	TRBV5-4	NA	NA	TGTGCCAGCAGCTATATAGGAGGGTCAGAGACCCAGTACTTC	CASSYIGGSETQYF
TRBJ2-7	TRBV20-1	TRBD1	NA	TGCAGTGCTAGTAATGTCGGGACAGGGACCCTCGAGCAGTACTTC	CSASNVGTGTLEQYF
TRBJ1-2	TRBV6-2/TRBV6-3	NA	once	TGTGCCAGCAGTTCGGACAGCCTGGGCTACACCTTC	CASSSDSLGYTF
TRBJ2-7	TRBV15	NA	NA	TGTGCCACCAGCAGAGATGGGGGTGGAAGGGAGCAGTACTTC	CATSRDGGGREQYF
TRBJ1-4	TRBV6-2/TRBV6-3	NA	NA	TGTGCCAGCAGTTACATCGGAGCAGCAACTAATGAAAAACTGTTTTTT	CASSYIGAATNEKLFF
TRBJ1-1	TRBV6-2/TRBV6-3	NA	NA	TGTGCCAGCAGCTCCTCCAGACTGCAGAGGACTGAAGCTTTCTTT	CASSSSRLQRTEAFF
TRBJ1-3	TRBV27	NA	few	TGTGCCAGCAGTTTAAACTCTGGAAACACCATATATTTT	CASSLNSGNTIYF
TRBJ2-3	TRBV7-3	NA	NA	TGTGCCAGCAGCTTATTGGACAGACACACAGATACGCAGTATTTT	CASSLLDRHTDTQYF
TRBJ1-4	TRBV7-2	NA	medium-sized	TGTGCCAGCAGCTTAGCGATCGGCAGGGTGGGCGAAAAACTGTTTTTT	CASSLAIGRVGEKLFF
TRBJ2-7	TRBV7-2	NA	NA	TGTGCCAGCAGCTCCCCCCCGGGGCAGGGCCCCTACGAGCAGTACTTC	CASSSPPGQGPYEQYF
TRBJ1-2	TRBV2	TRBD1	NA	TGTGCCAGCAGTAGTTGGACAGGGGGAGATGGCTACACCTTC	CASSSWTGGDGYTF
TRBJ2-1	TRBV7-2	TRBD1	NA	TGTGCCAGCAGCTTAGATCAGGGGGCATCTTATGAGCAGTTCTTC	CASSLDQGASYEQFF
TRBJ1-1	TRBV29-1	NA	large	TGCAGCGTTGTCGAGGGGAACACTGAAGCTTTCTTT	CSVVEGNTEAFF
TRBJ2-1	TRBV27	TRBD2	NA	TGTGCCAGCATTGCGGTATCAGGGAGGGCCTTGGTCAGTGAGCAGTTCTTC	CASIAVSGRALVSEQFF
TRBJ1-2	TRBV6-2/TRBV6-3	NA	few	TGTGCCAGCAGTTACCGTGCCGGGGGCGCCGATGGCTACACCTTC	CASSYRAGGADGYTF
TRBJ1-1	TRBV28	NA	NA	TGTGCCAGCAGTCCGCGACAGAGAACAGGCACTGAAGCTTTCTTT	CASSPRQRTGTEAFF
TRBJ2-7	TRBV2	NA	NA	TGTGCCAGCAGTGAAAGGGGTCAGAAGTACGAGCAGTACTTC	CASSERGQKYEQYF
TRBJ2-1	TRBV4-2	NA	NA	TGTGCCAGCAGCCAAGCCGGGGGAGTGGGATACGGCAATGAGCAGTTCTTC	CASSQAGGVGYGNEQFF
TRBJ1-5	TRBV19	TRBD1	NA	TGTGCCAGCACCTTACTATCGACAGGGGCAAATCAGCCCCAGCATTTT	CASTLLSTGANQPQHF
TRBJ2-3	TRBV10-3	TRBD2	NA	TGTGCCATCAGTGCGGGAGGGTCAGATACGCAGTATTTT	CAISAGGSDTQYF
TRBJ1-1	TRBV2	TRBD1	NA	TGTGCCAGCAGTGAACCGGGGAGGACAGGGACCGGGAGCACTGAAGCTTTCTTT	CASSEPGRTGTGSTEAFF
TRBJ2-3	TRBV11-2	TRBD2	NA	TGTGCCAGCAGCTCCGGGACTAGCGGATTAACTAGCACAGATACGCAGTATTTT	CASSSGTSGLTSTDTQYF
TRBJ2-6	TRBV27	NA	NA	TGTGCCAGCAGTCGACTCTCTGGGGCCAACGTCCTGACTTTC	CASSRLSGANVLTF
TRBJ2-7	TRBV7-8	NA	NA	TGTGCCAGCAGCTCTGGGCGGGCCTACGAGCAGTACTTC	CASSSGRAYEQYF
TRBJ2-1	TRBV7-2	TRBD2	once	TGTGCCAGCAGCTTGACTAGCGGGACCCACAATGAGCAGTTCTTC	CASSLTSGTHNEQFF
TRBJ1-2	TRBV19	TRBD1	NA	TGTGCCAGTAGTTTGGGACAGGGGAGGTATGGCTACACCTTC	CASSLGQGRYGYTF
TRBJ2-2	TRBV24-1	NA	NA	TGTGCCACCAGTGATTTAGGCACCGGGGAGCCGTTTTTT	CATSDLGTGEPFF
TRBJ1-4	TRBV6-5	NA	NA	TGTGCCAGCAAGTCTCTCAGGACAACTAATGAAAAACTGTTTTTT	CASKSLRTTNEKLFF
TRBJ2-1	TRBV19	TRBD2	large	TGTGCCACCAAGCAGACTAGCGCGAACAATGAGCAGTTCTTC	CATKQTSANNEQFF
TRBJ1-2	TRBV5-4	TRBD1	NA	TGTGCCAGCAGCTTGGGGAGGGACAGGTTGGGCTACACCTTC	CASSLGRDRLGYTF
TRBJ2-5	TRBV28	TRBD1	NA	TGTGCCTCGAACCGGGACAGGACTCAAGAGACCCAGTACTTC	CASNRDRTQETQYF
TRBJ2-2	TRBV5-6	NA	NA	TGTGCCAGCAGCTTGCGTGGACGATGGTCCGGGGAGCTGTTTTTT	CASSLRGRWSGELFF
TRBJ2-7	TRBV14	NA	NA	TGTGCCAGCAGCCGATGGGGGGGCAGGGACGAGCAGTACTTC	CASSRWGGRDEQYF
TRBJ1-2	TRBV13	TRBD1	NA	TGTGCCAGCAGCCAGGGGACAGGCGACTATGGCTACACCTTC	CASSQGTGDYGYTF
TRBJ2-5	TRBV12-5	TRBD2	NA	TGTGCTAGTGGGGGGGTCGGGGTAGCGGGTCGGGAGACCCAGTACTTC	CASGGVGVAGRETQYF
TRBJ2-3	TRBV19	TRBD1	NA	TGTGCCAGTGGGCGACAGGGGGGCACAGATACGCAGTATTTT	CASGRQGGTDTQYF
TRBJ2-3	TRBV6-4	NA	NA	TGTGCCAGCAGTGACTCGTACGAACCCACAGATACGCAGTATTTT	CASSDSYEPTDTQYF
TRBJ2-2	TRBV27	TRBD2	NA	TGTGCCAGCAGTTTTGTAGCGGGGGGGTTTTACACCGGGGAGCTGTTTTTT	CASSFVAGGFYTGELFF
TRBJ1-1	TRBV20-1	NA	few	TGCAGTGCTAGAGCAGGGGCGAGAGCTTTCTTT	CSARAGARAFF
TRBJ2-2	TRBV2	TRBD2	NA	TGTGCCAGCAGTGTGGGACTAGGCTACGGGGAGCTGTTTTTT	CASSVGLGYGELFF
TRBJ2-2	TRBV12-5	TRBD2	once	TGTGCTAGTGGTACAAGCAGGGGCGGGAGGGCCACCGGGGAGCTGTTTTTT	CASGTSRGGRATGELFF
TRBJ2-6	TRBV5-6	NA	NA	TGTGCCAGCAGCTTGATAGGCGACCAAGGCGGGGCCAACGTCCTGACTTTC	CASSLIGDQGGANVLTF